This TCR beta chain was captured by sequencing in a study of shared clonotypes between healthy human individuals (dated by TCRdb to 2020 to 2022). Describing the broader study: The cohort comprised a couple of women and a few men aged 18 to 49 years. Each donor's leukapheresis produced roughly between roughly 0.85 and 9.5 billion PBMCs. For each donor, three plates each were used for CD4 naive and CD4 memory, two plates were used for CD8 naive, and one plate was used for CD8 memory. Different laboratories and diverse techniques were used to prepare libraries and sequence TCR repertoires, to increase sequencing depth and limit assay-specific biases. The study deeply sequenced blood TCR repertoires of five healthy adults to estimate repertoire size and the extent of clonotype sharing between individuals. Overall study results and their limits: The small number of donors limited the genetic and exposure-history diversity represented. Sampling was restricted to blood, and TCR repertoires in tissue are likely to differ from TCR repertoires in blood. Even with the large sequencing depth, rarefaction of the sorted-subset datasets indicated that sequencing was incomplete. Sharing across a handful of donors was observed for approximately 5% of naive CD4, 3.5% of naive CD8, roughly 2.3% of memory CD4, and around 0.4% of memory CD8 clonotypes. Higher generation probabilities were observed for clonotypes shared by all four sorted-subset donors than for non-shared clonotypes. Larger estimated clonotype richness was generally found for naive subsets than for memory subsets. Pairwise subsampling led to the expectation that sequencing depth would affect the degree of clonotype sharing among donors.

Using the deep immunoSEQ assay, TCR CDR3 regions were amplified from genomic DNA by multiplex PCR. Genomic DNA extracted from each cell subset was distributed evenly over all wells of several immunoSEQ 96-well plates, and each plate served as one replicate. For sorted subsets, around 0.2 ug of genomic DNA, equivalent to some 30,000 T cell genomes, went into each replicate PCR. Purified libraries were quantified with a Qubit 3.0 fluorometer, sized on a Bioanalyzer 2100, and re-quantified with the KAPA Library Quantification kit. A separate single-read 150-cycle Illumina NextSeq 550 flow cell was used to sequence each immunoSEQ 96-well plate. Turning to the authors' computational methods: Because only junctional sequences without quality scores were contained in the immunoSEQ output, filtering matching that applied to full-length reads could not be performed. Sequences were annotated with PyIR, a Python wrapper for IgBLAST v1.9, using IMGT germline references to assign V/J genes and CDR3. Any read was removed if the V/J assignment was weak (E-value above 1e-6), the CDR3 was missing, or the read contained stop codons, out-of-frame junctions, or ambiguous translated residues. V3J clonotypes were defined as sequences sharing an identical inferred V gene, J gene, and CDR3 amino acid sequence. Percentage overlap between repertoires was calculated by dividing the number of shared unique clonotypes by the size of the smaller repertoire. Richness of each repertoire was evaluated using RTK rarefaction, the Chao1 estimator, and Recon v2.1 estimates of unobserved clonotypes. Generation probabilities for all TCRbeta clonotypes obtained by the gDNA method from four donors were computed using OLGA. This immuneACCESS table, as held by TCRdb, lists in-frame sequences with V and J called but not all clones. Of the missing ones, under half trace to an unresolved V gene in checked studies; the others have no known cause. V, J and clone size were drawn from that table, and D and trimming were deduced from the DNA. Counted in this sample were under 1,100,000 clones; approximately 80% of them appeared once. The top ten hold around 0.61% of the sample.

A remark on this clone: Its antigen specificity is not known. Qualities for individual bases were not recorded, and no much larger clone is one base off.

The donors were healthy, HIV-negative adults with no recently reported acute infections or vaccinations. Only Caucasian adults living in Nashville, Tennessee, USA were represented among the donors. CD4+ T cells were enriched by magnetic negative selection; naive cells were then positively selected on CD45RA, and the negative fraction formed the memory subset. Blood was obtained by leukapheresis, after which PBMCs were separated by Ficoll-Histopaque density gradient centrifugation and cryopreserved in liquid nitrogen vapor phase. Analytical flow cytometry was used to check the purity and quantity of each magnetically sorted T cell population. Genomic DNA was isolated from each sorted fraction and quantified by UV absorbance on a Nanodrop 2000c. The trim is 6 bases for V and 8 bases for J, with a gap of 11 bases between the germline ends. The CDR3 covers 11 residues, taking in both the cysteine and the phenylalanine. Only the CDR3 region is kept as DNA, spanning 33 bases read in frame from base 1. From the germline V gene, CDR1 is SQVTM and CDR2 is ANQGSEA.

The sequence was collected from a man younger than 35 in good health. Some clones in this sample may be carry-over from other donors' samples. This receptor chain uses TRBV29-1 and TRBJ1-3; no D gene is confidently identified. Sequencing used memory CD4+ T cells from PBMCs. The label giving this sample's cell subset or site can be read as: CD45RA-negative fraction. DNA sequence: TGCAGCGTGAGGCAGTCGGACACCATATATTTT. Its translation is CSVRQSDTIYF.